These T cell receptor beta chains were read from a single sample in a study of blood T cell repertoires in COVID-19. TCRdb keeps only in-frame clones here, not all; method: immunoSEQ multiplex PCR. The sample lists about 330,000 clones; 80% to 90% were seen once. Sequenced input: PBMCs or T cells enriched from blood (not recorded which). Receptors originate from a woman in her thirties who had recovered from COVID-19. CDR3s include the opening cysteine and the closing phenylalanine or tryptophan. The D gene is left open where the match is weak. Clone size, where shown, is once, few, many, or a class for clones that have expanded.

j_call d_call clone_size v_call cdr3_aa cdr3_nt
TRBJ1-6 TRBD1 - TRBV5-6 CASSLPPGQSSYNSPLHF TGTGCCAGCAGCTTGCCCCCGGGACAGAGCTCCTATAATTCACCCCTCCACTTT
TRBJ1-5 - few TRBV2 CASSGGRGGQPQHF TGTGCCAGCAGTGGCGGCAGGGGCGGACAGCCCCAGCATTTT
TRBJ1-6 - once TRBV18 CASSPSSYNSPLHF TGTGCCAGCTCACCCAGCTCCTATAATTCACCCCTCCACTTT
TRBJ2-2 TRBD2 - TRBV4-1 CASSNWGSGGDTGELFF TGCGCCAGCAGCAACTGGGGGAGCGGGGGGGACACCGGGGAGCTGTTTTTT
TRBJ1-1 TRBD1 - TRBV6-5 CASRGQEQLNTEAFF TGTGCCAGCAGAGGACAGGAACAACTGAACACTGAAGCTTTCTTT
TRBJ1-1 TRBD1 - TRBV9 CASSPETGDAEAFF TGTGCCAGCAGCCCGGAGACAGGGGACGCTGAAGCTTTCTTT
TRBJ1-5 TRBD1 - TRBV6-5 CASSTGTVFNQPQHF TGTGCCAGCAGTACCGGGACAGTCTTTAATCAGCCCCAGCATTTT
TRBJ2-4 - - TRBV3-1/TRBV3-2 CASSQDRTSIQYF TGTGCCAGCAGCCAAGATCGGACATCAATTCAGTACTTC
TRBJ2-5 TRBD2 - TRBV30 CAWSVPGGRETQYF TGTGCCTGGAGTGTACCGGGGGGACGGGAGACCCAGTACTTC
TRBJ1-1 TRBD1 - TRBV10-3 CAISDPLGQLNTEAFF TGTGCCATCAGTGACCCCCTGGGACAGTTGAACACTGAAGCTTTCTTT
TRBJ2-1 TRBD2 - TRBV27 CASSSLAGGISIYNEQFF TGTGCCAGCAGTTCCCTAGCGGGGGGTATTAGTATTTACAATGAGCAGTTCTTC
TRBJ2-7 - - TRBV6-5 CASHPRQATYEQYF TGTGCCTCCCACCCCCGGCAGGCCACCTACGAGCAGTACTTC
TRBJ2-7 - - TRBV5-1 CASSFARDSYEQYF TGCGCCAGCAGCTTCGCCCGAGACTCCTACGAGCAGTACTTC
TRBJ2-6 - - TRBV27 CASSFFARGIGGANVLTF TGTGCCAGCAGTTTTTTCGCCCGGGGGATTGGGGGGGCCAACGTCCTGACTTTC
TRBJ1-4 TRBD1 - TRBV9 CASSGQGGKLFF TGTGCCAGCAGCGGACAGGGAGGAAAACTGTTTTTT
TRBJ1-1 - - TRBV6-6 CASSARRSSTEAFF TGTGCCAGCAGTGCCCGGCGGTCGAGCACTGAAGCTTTCTTT
TRBJ1-6 - - TRBV12-3/TRBV12-4 CASGPGQPLHF TGTGCCAGCGGACCCGGACAGCCCCTCCACTTT
TRBJ1-5 - - TRBV19 CASRGGGNQPQHF TGTGCCAGTCGAGGGGGGGGCAATCAGCCCCAGCATTTT
TRBJ1-2 - - TRBV6-5 CASSQTGHHTYGYTF TGTGCCAGCAGTCAAACGGGACACCATACCTATGGCTACACCTTC
TRBJ1-3 - - TRBV19 CASTFSGIGNTIYF TGTGCCAGTACCTTCTCGGGGATCGGAAACACCATATATTTT
TRBJ1-2 TRBD1 - TRBV25-1 CATQQGIDGYTF TGTGCCACCCAACAGGGGATCGATGGCTACACCTTC
TRBJ1-5 - - TRBV27 CASSFVGQPQHF TGTGCCAGCAGTTTTGTCGGTCAGCCCCAGCATTTT
TRBJ2-5 - - TRBV12-3/TRBV12-4 CASSLLAPETQYF TGTGCCAGCAGTTTACTAGCCCCGGAGACCCAGTACTTC
TRBJ1-1 - - TRBV7-9 CASSREGNTEAFF TGTGCCAGCAGCCGGGAAGGGAACACTGAAGCTTTCTTT
TRBJ2-2 - - TRBV13 CASSFEISNPGELFF TGTGCCAGCAGCTTTGAGATCTCAAATCCCGGGGAGCTGTTTTTT
TRBJ1-1 - once TRBV10-3 CAITEEDRPEAFF TGTGCCATCACCGAGGAGGACCGGCCAGAAGCTTTCTTT
TRBJ2-5 - - TRBV5-1 CASSSYETQYF TGCGCCAGCAGCTCCTATGAGACCCAGTACTTC
TRBJ1-2 - - TRBV27 CASSLGPNYGYTF TGTGCCAGCAGTTTAGGGCCTAACTATGGCTACACCTTC
TRBJ2-3 TRBD2 - TRBV4-3 CASSQDLAGGSDTQYF TGCGCCAGCAGCCAGGACCTAGCGGGGGGGTCGGATACGCAGTATTTT
TRBJ1-1 TRBD1 - TRBV12-3/TRBV12-4 CASSLGPGQGAFF TGTGCCAGCAGTTTGGGGCCGGGACAGGGAGCTTTCTTT
TRBJ1-1 TRBD1 - TRBV10-2 CASMGQGANEAFF TGCGCCAGCATGGGACAGGGGGCGAATGAAGCTTTCTTT
TRBJ1-2 TRBD1 - TRBV5-5 CASSQLGQGGGYTF TGTGCCAGCAGCCAATTGGGACAGGGAGGTGGCTACACCTTC
TRBJ1-3 - - TRBV6-2/TRBV6-3 CASSYGRGSGNTIYF TGTGCCAGCAGTTACGGAAGGGGCTCTGGAAACACCATATATTTT
TRBJ1-6 - - TRBV14 CASSQDQRQDYNSPLHF TGTGCCAGCAGCCAAGATCAGCGACAGGACTATAATTCACCCCTCCACTTT
TRBJ2-3 TRBD2 once TRBV5-4 CASSLGTSGGEMGDTQYF TGTGCCAGCAGCCTGGGGACTAGCGGGGGCGAAATGGGAGATACGCAGTATTTT
TRBJ2-1 TRBD1 - TRBV25-1 CASSEWAGGENEQFF TGTGCCAGCAGTGAATGGGCAGGGGGAGAGAATGAGCAGTTCTTC